A selection of T cell receptor beta chains follows, all from one sample in a study of early T cells in non-severe SARS-CoV-2 infection. TCRdb called the 5' RACE reads again in MiXCR, with one record for every CDR3 protein. The data hold some 40,000 distinct CDR3 sequences, with 5.3% observed a single time. Sequencing was carried out using whole blood. The receptor set was obtained from an adult who was a healthcare worker with PCR-confirmed SARS-CoV-2 infection or an uninfected control (not recorded which). Each CDR3 is given with its conserved first and last residue. The D gene is left open where the match is weak. A clone size is listed for some rows: how often the clone was seen (once, few, many), or a class if it is expanded.

NA | many | TRBJ2-1 | TRBV7-6 | CASSLVGVPYNEQFF | TGTGCCAGCAGCTTAGTGGGGGTGCCCTACAATGAGCAGTTCTTC
NA | many | TRBJ2-7 | TRBV5-6 | CASSSGTSLYEQYF | TGTGCCAGCAGCTCCGGGACTTCGCTCTACGAGCAGTACTTC
TRBD1 | NA | TRBJ2-5 | TRBV5-4 | CASSPGQGETQYF | TGTGCCAGCAGCCCTGGACAGGGTGAGACCCAGTACTTC
NA | few | TRBJ2-7 | TRBV9 | CASSALGLLSDEQYF | TGTGCCAGCAGCGCACTCGGACTGTTATCAGACGAGCAGTACTTC
TRBD2 | many | TRBJ2-3 | TRBV11-2 | CASSWLGGTSGYTDTQYF | TGTGCCAGCAGCTGGTTAGGCGGGACTAGCGGATACACAGATACGCAGTATTTT
TRBD1 | many | TRBJ1-1 | TRBV6-1 | CATARTGVRNTEAFF | TGTGCCACTGCCCGGACAGGGGTAAGGAACACTGAAGCTTTCTTT
TRBD1 | many | TRBJ2-5 | TRBV4-1 | CASSQDGTGGLTQYF | TGCGCCAGCAGCCAAGATGGGACAGGCGGCCTGACCCAGTACTTC
NA | few | TRBJ2-5 | TRBV7-2 | CASSLWRQETQYF | TGTGCCAGCAGCTTATGGCGCCAAGAGACCCAGTACTTC
NA | few | TRBJ2-5 | TRBV7-9 | CASSPENTQYF | TGTGCCAGCAGCCCCGAGAATACCCAGTACTTC
NA | few | TRBJ2-5 | TRBV7-2 | CASSLNRGLQETQYF | TGTGCCAGCAGCTTAAACCGGGGCCTCCAAGAGACCCAGTACTTC
TRBD2 | few | TRBJ2-3 | TRBV20-1 | CSASSGGSGGAKIDTQYF | TGCAGTGCTTCCAGCGGAGGGAGCGGGGGGGCCAAAATAGATACGCAGTATTTT
NA | few | TRBJ2-7 | TRBV3-2 | CASSQDRDTSTYEQYF | TGTGCCAGCAGCCAAGATAGGGACACTTCCACCTACGAGCAGTACTTC
NA | many | TRBJ2-1 | TRBV19 | CASSGLLGGGPPEQFF | TGTGCCAGTAGTGGTCTATTGGGGGGAGGTCCCCCCGAGCAGTTCTTC
NA | NA | TRBJ1-1 | TRBV11-3 | CASSLEATRNTEAFF | TGTGCCAGCAGCTTAGAGGCTACCCGGAACACTGAAGCTTTCTTT
NA | few | TRBJ1-2 | TRBV30 | CAWSPVNYGYTF | TGTGCCTGGAGTCCGGTGAACTATGGCTACACCTTC
NA | many | TRBJ2-7 | TRBV14 | CASGPNSYEQYF | TGTGCCAGCGGCCCGAACTCCTACGAGCAGTACTTC
NA | few | TRBJ1-4 | TRBV24-1 | CATSDGQRGNEKLFF | TGTGCCACCAGTGACGGACAGAGGGGTAATGAAAAACTGTTTTTT
NA | many | TRBJ2-7 | TRBV27 | CASGVKHGTYEQYF | TGTGCCAGCGGCGTCAAGCACGGAACCTACGAGCAGTACTTC
NA | few | TRBJ2-6 | TRBV12-3/TRBV12-4 | CASSFWGANVLTF | TGTGCCAGCAGTTTTTGGGGGGCCAACGTCCTGACTTTC
TRBD1 | few | TRBJ2-1 | TRBV4-1 | CASSPAAGTGGIGEQFF | TGCGCCAGCAGCCCAGCAGCCGGGACAGGGGGCATCGGGGAGCAGTTCTTC
TRBD1 | many | TRBJ1-6 | TRBV7-2 | CASSGTGGPNNSPLHF | TGTGCCAGCAGCGGGACAGGGGGCCCGAATAATTCACCCCTCCACTTT
TRBD1 | many | TRBJ1-2 | TRBV28 | CASSSGQGAIGYTF | TGTGCCAGCAGTTCCGGACAGGGGGCTATTGGCTACACCTTC
NA | few | TRBJ2-3 | TRBV6-2/TRBV6-3 | CASSYGGAWDTQYF | TGTGCCAGCAGTTACGGGGGGGCCTGGGATACGCAGTATTTT
TRBD2 | many | TRBJ2-4 | TRBV7-2 | CASLAVAGASLGIQYF | TGTGCCAGCCTAGCGGTAGCGGGGGCCTCATTGGGCATTCAGTACTTC
NA | NA | TRBJ2-2 | TRBV2 | CASSEALGNTGELFF | TGTGCCAGCAGTGAAGCGCTCGGGAACACCGGGGAGCTGTTTTTT
NA | many | TRBJ2-3 | TRBV4-3 | CASSQELSRRAYSTDTQYF | TGCGCCAGCAGCCAAGAGCTCTCAAGGCGGGCTTATAGCACAGATACGCAGTATTTT
TRBD2 | few | TRBJ2-7 | TRBV7-2 | CASTPRGSSYEQYF | TGTGCCAGCACCCCGCGGGGGAGCTCCTACGAGCAGTACTTC
NA | many | TRBJ2-5 | TRBV18 | CASSPFGQTQETQYF | TGTGCCAGCTCACCATTCGGACAGACCCAAGAGACCCAGTACTTC
NA | many | TRBJ1-6 | TRBV6-1 | CASSEGLVVPLHF | TGTGCCAGCAGTGAGGGACTGGTCGTCCCCCTCCACTTT
NA | many | TRBJ2-3 | TRBV20-1 | CSARERGDTQYF | TGCAGTGCTAGAGAGAGGGGGGATACGCAGTATTTT
NA | many | TRBJ2-3 | TRBV28 | CASSSLPGTEQGDTQYF | TGTGCCAGCAGTTCCTTACCCGGGACTGAACAGGGGGATACGCAGTATTTT
NA | NA | TRBJ1-3 | TRBV20-1 | CSARDLLPSGNTIYF | TGCAGTGCTAGAGACCTGTTACCCTCTGGAAACACCATATATTTT